This entry is about one TCR beta chain. This specimen comes from a study of blood T cell repertoires in COVID-19. The repertoire was sequenced with immunoSEQ multiplex PCR; TCRdb's copy has only in-frame clones and lacks some. In the table there are some 290,000 clones, nearly 90% of which are singletons. The Seattle patients joined while their infection was active and were tracked longitudinally afterward. CDR1 and CDR2 (germline): SGDLS, YYNGEE. Trimming shortened V by 1 base and J by 2 bases, and 9 bases separated the two germline ends. The CDR3 is 14 amino acids. The TCR was taken from a woman between 40 and 50 years old with COVID-19, enrolled during active disease. Sequencing used peripheral blood. This chain joins TRBV9 and TRBJ2-5; D is undetermined. CDR3 loop: CASSVSNTQETQYF. CDR3 bases: TGTGCCAGCAGCGTATCGAATACACAAGAGACCCAGTACTTC. Full variable domain (missing parts from reference TRBV9 and TRBJ2-5): DSGVTQTPKHLITATGQRVTLRCSPRSGDLSVYWYQQSLDQGLQFLIQYYNGEERAKGNILERFSAQQFPDLHSELNLSSLELGDSALYFCASSVSNTQETQYFGPGTRLLVL.